This passage covers 25 T cell receptor beta chains from one sample sequenced in a study of T cell responses to AZD1222 COVID-19 vaccine. Method: immunoSEQ multiplex PCR; TCRdb's copy keeps in-frame clones and lacks some. The data hold about 130,000 clones, with roughly 86% observed a single time. The sequencing here drew on peripheral blood, taken on day 0 of AZD1222 vaccination. These receptors came from an adult in good health.

V and J are TRBV19 and TRBJ2-1, with D maybe TRBD2 (7 bases). CDR3 size: 14 residues. V was clipped by 6 bases and J by 6 bases, with 15 bases between them. Germline V lookup: CDR1 LNHDA, CDR2 SQIVND (reference sequence). Written as DNA, the CDR3 is TGTGCCAGTAGACCGGGGGGCCTCGGCAATGAGCAGTTCTTC. Translated, it gives CASRPGGLGNEQFF.

This clone was recorded once. The CDR3 loop is CASSQGTSGRGEQFF. As DNA, the CDR3 is TGCGCCAGCAGCCAAGGGACTAGCGGGAGAGGTGAGCAGTTCTTC. This chain links TRBV4-1 with TRBJ2-1; 13 bases agree with TRBD2. CDR3 length: 15 amino acids. CDR1 and CDR2 from the germline V gene are MGHRA and YSYEKL. The ends lost 1 base at V and 9 bases at J; junction bases unmatched: 3.

The chain combines TRBV12-3 or TRBV12-4 with TRBJ2-1; D gene unclear. The CDR3 has 13 residues. V lost 1 base and J lost 2, with 3 bases in between. CDR3 DNA: TGTGCCAGCAGTTTAGGCACCTACAATGAGCAGTTCTTC. It codes for CASSLGTYNEQFF.

This clone appeared a few times. The chain employs TRBV19 and TRBJ1-1; the match to TRBD1 covers 8 bases. Losses at the gene ends were 7 bases for V and 2 bases for J; bases not matched to a gene: 9. The CDR3 spans 15 residues. Germline lookup yields CDR1 LNHDA and CDR2 SQIVND (reference sequence). The CDR3, as DNA: TGTGCCAGTATTAGACCGGGACAGGTTAACACTGAAGCTTTCTTT. It encodes CASIRPGQVNTEAFF. The full variable domain, rest sourced from reference TRBV19 and TRBJ1-1, is DGGITQSPKYLFRKEGQNVTLSCEQNLNHDAMYWYRQDPGQGLRLIYYSQIVNDFQKGDIAEGYSVSREKKESFPLTVTSAQKNPTAFYLCASIRPGQVNTEAFFGQGTRLTVV.

The rearrangement uses TRBV7-6 and TRBJ2-3, with a possible D match to TRBD2 (6 bases). Germline-derived CDR1 and CDR2 are SGHVS and FNYEAQ. Trimming took off 4 bases at V and 4 bases at J, with 18 bases between the two ends. CDR3 size: 16 residues. The CDR3: CASSSGLGGVPDTQYF. CDR3 DNA sequence: TGTGCCAGCAGCTCCGGCTTGGGGGGTGTCCCAGATACGCAGTATTTT. The whole variable domain, remainder taken from reference TRBV7-6 and TRBJ2-3, is GAGVSQSPRYKVTKRGQDVALRCDPISGHVSLYWYRQALGQGPEFLTYFNYEAQQDKSGLPNDRFSAERPEGSISTLTIQRTEQRDSAMYRCASSSGLGGVPDTQYFGPGTRLTVL.

For the CDR3, the DNA is TGTGCCAGCAGCTTAGGAGGGGGGAAAGAGACCCAGTACTTC. It specifies CASSLGGGKETQYF. This sequence joins TRBV7-2 and TRBJ2-5; D assignment may be TRBD1 or TRBD2 (6 bases each). Germline-derived CDR1 and CDR2 are SGHTA and FQGNSA. The CDR3 has 14 residues. Trimming left V 1 base short and J 3 bases short, with 9 bases between.

V gene TRBV3-1 (or the pseudogene TRBV3-2) combines with J gene TRBJ1-4; perhaps TRBD1 as D (5 bases). This CDR3 contains 15 residues. The V gene lost 3 bases and the J gene lost 4 bases, with 12 bases spanning the gap. Germline CDR1 and CDR2: LGHDT and YNNKEL (reference sequence). The CDR3 sequence is CASSHSDRDNEKLFF. DNA for the CDR3: TGTGCCAGCAGCCACTCTGACAGAGATAATGAAAAACTGTTTTTT.

The chain recombines TRBV6-1 with TRBJ1-2; 10 nucleotides match TRBD1. The CDR3 extends over 16 amino acids. The germline gives CDR1 MNHNS, CDR2 SASEGT. Trimming cost V 1 base and J 5 bases; bases outside gene matches: 7. In DNA form, the CDR3 reads TGTGCCAGCAGTGAAGGGCCGGACAGGGGGTTTTATGGCTACACCTTC. It encodes CASSEGPDRGFYGYTF.

This chain uses TRBV3-1 (or the pseudogene TRBV3-2) with TRBJ1-3, with D unresolved. The germline gives CDR1 LGHDT, CDR2 YNNKEL (reference sequence). This CDR3 region has 14 residues. V was pared by 5 bases and J by 0 bases, with 8 bases between. CDR3 in amino acids: CASSDTLSGNTIYF. The CDR3, as DNA: TGTGCCAGCAGCGATACCCTCTCTGGAAACACCATATATTTT.

The rearrangement joins TRBV19 to TRBJ1-1, with 7 bases identical to TRBD1. The CDR3 has 16 amino acids. Looked up from germline, CDR1 is LNHDA and CDR2 is SQIVND (reference sequence). V was pared by 8 bases and J by 4 bases, with 16 bases of the junction left unmatched. The DNA of the CDR3 is TGTGCCAGTTATACAGGGGTGATGAAGCTTGGCACTGAAGCTTTCTTT. It is translated as CASYTGVMKLGTEAFF.

The rearrangement joins TRBV27 to TRBJ2-5, with D possibly matching TRBD2 (7 bases). The germline CDR1 and CDR2 sequences are MNHEY and SMNVEV (reference sequence). The CDR3 consists of 14 residues. Trimming pared 4 bases from V and 2 bases from J, leaving 11 bases between. In DNA, the CDR3 is TGTGCCAGCAGTTATAGGGGGGGTCAAGAGACCCAGTACTTC. This codes for CASSYRGGQETQYF.

The rearrangement uses TRBV5-4 and TRBJ1-2; unclear D gene. This CDR3 comprises 13 residues. The germline gives CDR1 SGHNT, CDR2 YYREEE (reference sequence). V was trimmed by 2 bases and J by 6 bases, leaving 11 bases between them. The CDR3 region is CASSFWDSDGYTF. Written as DNA, the CDR3 is TGTGCCAGCAGCTTTTGGGATTCGGATGGCTACACCTTC.

This clone was counted a single time. The CDR3 nucleotides are TGTGCCAGCAGCTTAAATCCAGGGTGGGACGAGACCCAGTACTTC. This codes for CASSLNPGWDETQYF. This rearrangement joins TRBV7-2 to TRBJ2-5, with D possibly called TRBD1 or TRBD2 (5 bases each). Trimming stripped 2 bases from V and 5 bases from J, with 15 bases between. Germline CDR1 SGHTA, CDR2 FQGNSA. The CDR3 has 15 amino acids.

The V and J genes are TRBV11-3 and TRBJ2-3; D is uncertain. V gave up 3 bases and J gave up 2 bases, with 6 bases separating them. Germline V gene lookup returns CDR1 SGHNT and CDR2 YENEEA. The CDR3 length is 13 residues. In DNA, the CDR3 is TGTGCCAGCAGCTTGTATCCCACAGATACGCAGTATTTT. Residues: CASSLYPTDTQYF.

This clone was seen more than once but under ten times. The rearrangement joins TRBV6-5 to TRBJ1-2; TRBD1 is a possible D gene (6 bases). The V gene lost 7 bases and the J gene lost 6 bases, with 21 bases spanning the gap. From germline, CDR1 is MNHEY and CDR2 SVGAGI. The CDR3 is 15 amino acids. In DNA form, the CDR3 reads TGTGCCAGCACCTTACTCGCCACAGGGAGTCATGGCTACACCTTC. As protein: CASTLLATGSHGYTF.

The chain employs TRBV6-5 and TRBJ1-5, with D hard to call. In germline, CDR1 is MNHEY, CDR2 SVGAGI. The CDR3 contains 14 residues. Trimming cost V 6 bases and J 4 bases, with 13 bases left between them. The DNA for the CDR3 is TGTGCCAGCAGCCCGATGGGGTCAAATCAGCCCCAGCATTTT. It encodes CASSPMGSNQPQHF.

In its sample, this clone was seen once. The rearrangement links TRBV6-2 or TRBV6-3 to TRBJ2-1; D might be TRBD2 (6 bases). Per germline, CDR1 MNHEY and CDR2 SVGEGT. V was clipped by 6 bases and J by 4 bases, with 19 bases between them. This CDR3 spans 16 amino acids. The CDR3 sequence is CASSPGLAVTYNEQFF. The CDR3 nucleotides are TGTGCCAGCAGCCCGGGATTAGCGGTGACTTACAATGAGCAGTTCTTC.

As DNA, the CDR3 is TGCGCCAGCAGCCCGTCAGACTTGTACAATGAGCAGTTCTTC. Its protein is CASSPSDLYNEQFF. The chain couples TRBV4-1 to TRBJ2-1, with no clear D. CDR3 length equals 14 residues. V was cut by 4 bases and J by 4 bases, with 11 bases left in between. Germline V gene sequence: CDR1 MGHRA, CDR2 YSYEKL.

The gene calls are TRBV6-1 and TRBJ1-1; weak D call: TRBD1 (5 bases). Germline V gene sequence: CDR1 MNHNS, CDR2 SASEGT. The CDR3 extends over 15 amino acids. The V end was cut by 1 base, the J end by 5 bases, with 14 bases between. The CDR3 bases are TGTGCCAGCAGTGAAGGGACATTTTTAGGGACTGAAGCTTTCTTT. Protein: CASSEGTFLGTEAFF.

This chain uses TRBV5-1 with TRBJ2-7, with D perhaps matching TRBD2 (5 bases). This CDR3 region has 13 residues. Germline values: CDR1 SGHRS, CDR2 YFSETQ. V lost 4 bases to trimming and J lost 5 bases, with 13 bases between them. The CDR3 coding sequence is TGCGCCAGCAGCGTACTAGATACGGACGAGCAGTACTTC. Translating it yields CASSVLDTDEQYF.

V usage is TRBV5-1 and J usage is TRBJ1-3; D remains unclear. Germline V gene lookup returns CDR1 SGHRS and CDR2 YFSETQ. The CDR3 is 15 amino acids. V dropped 3 bases and J dropped 0 bases, with 10 bases sitting between them. CDR3 in amino acids: CASSSGSSSGNTIYF. DNA for the CDR3: TGCGCCAGCAGCTCTGGATCAAGCTCTGGAAACACCATATATTTT.

The chain employs TRBV27 and TRBJ1-1, with 9 bases lining up with TRBD1. From germline, CDR1 is MNHEY and CDR2 SMNVEV (reference sequence). CDR3 size: 16 residues. Losses at the gene ends were 3 bases for V and 1 base for J; bases not matched to a gene: 6. CDR3 in amino acids: CASSLQPGQGNTEAFF. In nucleotides, the CDR3 is TGTGCCAGCAGTTTGCAGCCGGGACAGGGGAACACTGAAGCTTTCTTT.

The genes are TRBV12-3 or TRBV12-4 and TRBJ2-5, with D possibly being TRBD1 (6 bases). V lost 8 bases and J lost 1, with 8 bases in between. The CDR3 spans 12 residues. CDR3 region: CASGGAQETQYF. The CDR3 DNA reads as TGTGCCAGCGGGGGCGCCCAAGAGACCCAGTACTTC.

This sequence joins TRBV7-8 and TRBJ2-3, with 13 bases identical to TRBD2. V was clipped by 0 bases and J by 4 bases; unmatched bases: 10. This CDR3 contains 19 residues. Per the germline V gene, CDR1 is SGHVS and CDR2 is FQNEAQ. CDR3 coding DNA: TGTGCCAGCAGCTTAGCCCGACTAGCGGGGGGCGGGTGGTCAGATACGCAGTATTTT. Its protein product is CASSLARLAGGGWSDTQYF.

As for this clone: The sample contains more than one DNA sequence encoding this CDR3. The genes are TRBV10-3 and TRBJ1-5, with TRBD1 matching over 7 bases. Germline assignment: CDR1 ENHRY and CDR2 SYGVKD. The CDR3 length is 13 residues. J gave up 1 base and V 9 bases, and 3 bases lay outside the gene matches. Here the CDR3 DNA reads TGTGCCATTTCAGGGGGAAGCAATCAGCCCCAGCATTTT. The encoded protein is CAISGGSNQPQHF.